These 5 T cell receptor beta chains share one sample of origin, sequenced in a study of blood T cells in healthy people across ages. Using a J-beta primer mix together with a sample-barcoded 5' primer, a second PCR was run for about 7 to 12 cycles. TCRdb passed the 5' RACE reads through MiXCR, listing each CDR3 protein once. The table shows 1.5 million to 2 million distinct CDR3 sequences, with roughly 28% occurring only once. Sequenced sample: blood. These receptor sequences come from a woman aged 25 to 39 in good health.

The rearrangement uses TRBV5-1 and TRBJ2-5; a possible D gene is TRBD2 (6 bases). V lost 0 bases and J lost 5, with 11 bases in between. Germline-derived CDR1 and CDR2 are SGHRS and YFSETQ. The CDR3 is 14 residues long. This CDR3 reads CASSLDLAKETQYF. For the CDR3, the DNA is TGCGCCAGCAGCTTGGATCTAGCGAAGGAGACCCAGTACTTC.

This clonotype was seen a handful of times. This chain connects TRBV7-2 to TRBJ1-1, with TRBD1 matching 8 bases. The CDR3 spans 14 residues. Per the germline V gene, CDR1 is SGHTA and CDR2 is FQGNSA. Unmatched junction bases numbered 7, after V lost 4 bases and J lost 6 bases. CDR3 region: CASSWSQGVSEAFF. The CDR3 DNA follows: TGTGCCAGCAGCTGGTCACAGGGGGTGTCTGAAGCTTTCTTT.

V and J are TRBV10-3 and TRBJ2-7, with 7 positions matching TRBD1. Trimming at V came to 7 bases and at J to 5 bases, leaving 8 bases not matched to a gene. Germline V lookup: CDR1 ENHRY, CDR2 SYGVKD. The CDR3 is 13 residues long. The DNA of the CDR3 is TGTGCCATCAACCCCGACAGGGACCACGAGCAGTACTTC. Protein product: CAINPDRDHEQYF.

This chain links TRBV27 with TRBJ2-7, with D tentatively TRBD1 (6 bases). CDR3 length: 15 amino acids. V lost 4 bases, J lost 3 bases, and 16 bases lay in between. Looked up from germline, CDR1 is MNHEY and CDR2 is SMNVEV (reference sequence). CDR3 in amino acids: CASSSGQLFGYEQYF. CDR3 in DNA: TGTGCCAGCAGTTCCGGACAGCTTTTCGGCTACGAGCAGTACTTC.

The chain uses TRBV29-1 and TRBJ2-7; no clear D gene. V lost 7 bases and J 2 bases, leaving 12 bases between the germline ends. The CDR3 loop spans 12 amino acids. The germline gives CDR1 SQVTM, CDR2 ANQGSEA. The CDR3 is CSAKVAPYEQYF. CDR3 coding DNA: TGCAGCGCTAAGGTAGCTCCCTACGAGCAGTACTTC.